These 32 T cell receptor beta chains were sequenced from one sample in a study of cytomegalovirus exposure and HLA in healthy donors. Primers for the PCR totalled 60 Vbeta and 13 Jbeta. Some clones are missing from TCRdb's copy, which holds only in-frame ones; the method was immunoSEQ multiplex PCR. The data contain roughly 140,000 clones, approximately 68% of them singletons. The sample comprised PBMCs. The source is a man aged 55 to 69 in good health and CMV-seronegative.

The V gene is TRBV19, the J gene TRBJ2-5, with 7 bases identical to TRBD1. V shed 3 bases, J shed 1 base, and the junction held 5 bases outside the gene matches. Germline V CDR1 and CDR2: LNHDA, SQIVND (reference sequence). The CDR3 spans 15 residues. The CDR3 reads CASSMRQGSQETQYF. In nucleotides, the CDR3 is TGTGCCAGTAGTATGAGACAGGGATCCCAAGAGACCCAGTACTTC.

This chain connects TRBV4-2 to TRBJ1-1; 9 bases line up with TRBD1. This CDR3 has 16 residues. V dropped 2 bases and J dropped 2; count of bases not matched to a gene: 6. Germline V CDR1 and CDR2: LGHNA, YNFKEQ. This CDR3 reads CASSQTRDRANTEAFF. DNA of the CDR3: TGTGCCAGCAGCCAAACCCGGGACAGGGCAAACACTGAAGCTTTCTTT.

This clone was counted a few times. The genes are TRBV7-9 and TRBJ1-1; D is unresolved. Germline CDR1 and CDR2: SEHNR and FQNEAQ (reference sequence). The V end was cut by 3 bases, the J end by 2 bases, with 10 bases between. CDR3 size: 14 residues. The DNA for the CDR3 is TGTGCCAGCAGCTTGGGGAGGATTAACACTGAAGCTTTCTTT. Encoded protein: CASSLGRINTEAFF.

V usage is TRBV5-5 and J usage is TRBJ1-1; tentatively, D is TRBD1 (5 bases). Trimming took 4 bases from V and 0 from J, leaving 19 bases between them. The CDR3 length is 17 residues. Germline CDR1 SGHKS, CDR2 YYEKEE (reference sequence). CDR3 sequence reads: CASSNAGDSHLNTEAFF. In nucleotides, the CDR3 is TGTGCCAGCAGCAACGCCGGGGACTCCCACTTGAACACTGAAGCTTTCTTT.

This clone turned up a few times. CDR3 loop: CASSLRAVIEQYF. CDR3 DNA sequence: TGTGCCAGCAGCTTGAGGGCCGTAATCGAGCAGTACTTC. The chain carries TRBV7-2 and TRBJ2-7; D possibly corresponds to TRBD2 (5 bases). The germline V and J ends were trimmed by 3 bases and 6 bases, with 12 bases remaining between them. The CDR3 has 13 amino acids. The germline CDR1 and CDR2 sequences are SGHTA and FQGNSA.

CDR3 nucleotide sequence: TGTGCCAGTAGTATACTAGCGAGTATCACAGATACGCAGTATTTT. The encoded protein is CASSILASITDTQYF. The V call is TRBV19, the J call TRBJ2-3, with D perhaps matching TRBD2 (6 bases). CDR1 LNHDA and CDR2 SQIVND come from the germline V gene (reference sequence). With 2 bases removed from V and 2 bases from J, the gap between germline ends came to 11 bases. The CDR3 covers 15 residues.

The chain employs TRBV29-1 and TRBJ2-1; 10 positions match TRBD2. The germline V gene encodes CDR1 SQVTM and CDR2 ANQGSEA. J gave up 4 bases and V 7 bases, and 4 bases lay outside the gene matches. The CDR3 consists of 13 residues. This CDR3 reads CSASTSGYNEQFF. Here the CDR3 DNA reads TGCAGCGCATCGACTAGCGGGTACAATGAGCAGTTCTTC.

This clone appeared once. The J gene is TRBJ1-1, the V gene TRBV5-6; 9 bases fit TRBD1. J was trimmed by 8 bases and V by 3 bases; bases with no gene match: 8. Per the germline V gene, CDR1 is SGHDT and CDR2 is YYEEEE. The CDR3 is 14 residues long. The CDR3 sequence is CASSSGQGYAEAFF. CDR3 nucleotides: TGTGCCAGCAGCTCGGGACAGGGCTACGCCGAAGCTTTCTTT.

This chain joins TRBV9 and TRBJ1-2; no clear D. Trimming took off 0 bases at V and 2 bases at J, with 11 bases between the two ends. The V gene's germline CDR1 is SGDLS and CDR2 YYNGEE. The CDR3 sequence is 15 residues long. CDR3 protein: CASSVGGPQNYGYTF. The CDR3 bases are TGTGCCAGCAGCGTAGGCGGGCCACAGAACTATGGCTACACCTTC.

V and J are TRBV7-2 and TRBJ2-1, with no clear D. V lost 2 bases, J lost 5 bases, and 13 bases lay in between. The CDR3 runs to 15 residues. Germline V gene sequence: CDR1 SGHTA, CDR2 FQGNSA. The CDR3, as DNA: TGTGCCAGCAGCTTAACGCGCGGAATTGACAATGAGCAGTTCTTC. Its protein product is CASSLTRGIDNEQFF.

Notes on this clone: A junction end diverges from the germline sequence, so it may reflect a read error. The chain uses TRBV2 and TRBJ2-7; 7 nucleotides match TRBD1. In germline, CDR1 is SNHLY, CDR2 FYNNEI. This CDR3 region has 12 residues. As DNA, the CDR3 is TGTGCCAGCAGCGTGGGGTCAGGGGGTAAGGACTTC. Encoded protein: CASSVGSGGKDF.

The chain couples TRBV28 to TRBJ1-5; D is possibly TRBD1 (6 bases). The germline CDR1 and CDR2 sequences are MDHEN and SYDVKM. The CDR3 loop spans 14 amino acids. With 2 bases removed from V and 5 bases from J, the gap between germline ends came to 10 bases. As DNA, the CDR3 is TGTGCCAGCAGTTTAGGGACACGTCATCAGCCCCAGCATTTT. It is translated as CASSLGTRHQPQHF.

The chain has TRBV30 and TRBJ1-5; possibly TRBD1 for D (5 bases). The CDR3 sequence is 14 residues long. Germline loops: CDR1 GTSNPN, CDR2 SVGIG (reference sequence). The V and J ends lost 0 bases and 5 bases respectively, with 11 bases between them. This chain's CDR3 is CAWSVDSRDQPQHF. The CDR3 DNA reads TGTGCCTGGAGTGTCGACAGTCGGGATCAGCCCCAGCATTTT.

This clone was counted a single time. The chain carries TRBV13 and TRBJ1-2, with 7 bases that match TRBD1. Germline V gene lookup returns CDR1 PRHDT and CDR2 FYEKMQ (reference sequence). The CDR3 totals 13 residues. Losses at the gene ends were 4 bases for V and 6 bases for J; bases not matched to a gene: 5. The CDR3 bases are TGTGCCAGCAGCTACGACAGGGCCCATGGCTACACCTTC. Protein sequence: CASSYDRAHGYTF.

The chain couples TRBV25-1 to TRBJ2-3, with TRBD1 matching 10 bases. After removal of 6 bases from V and 3 bases from J, the junction contained 9 bases not matched to a gene. From germline, CDR1 is MGHDK and CDR2 SYGVNS. There are 16 residues in the CDR3. CDR3 DNA sequence: TGTGCCAGCAGGGGAGACAGGGGGCGTCTAACAGATACGCAGTATTTT. Protein sequence: CASRGDRGRLTDTQYF.

This clone occurred a few times. The chain carries TRBV10-3 and TRBJ1-1, with D unclear. CDR1 and CDR2 from the germline V gene are ENHRY and SYGVKD. This CDR3 is built from 12 residues. The V gene lost 5 bases and the J gene lost 1 base, with 5 bases spanning the gap. The CDR3 protein is CAISRQNTEAFF. The DNA of the CDR3 is TGTGCCATCAGTAGACAGAACACTGAAGCTTTCTTT.

This clone occurred once. The genes are TRBV7-9 and TRBJ1-1; no reliable D call. In germline, CDR1 is SEHNR, CDR2 FQNEAQ (reference sequence). This CDR3 is built from 14 residues. The V gene lost 3 bases and the J gene lost 4 bases, with 12 bases spanning the gap. The CDR3 sequence: CASSFDISGTEAFF. CDR3 sequence (DNA): TGTGCCAGCAGCTTTGACATTAGCGGCACTGAAGCTTTCTTT.

There are a few counts of this clone. J is TRBJ1-4 and V is TRBV10-2; 7 bases agree with TRBD1. The CDR3 loop spans 14 amino acids. The J segment lost 8 bases and the V segment lost 5 bases, leaving 8 bases of the junction unmatched. Per germline, CDR1 WSHSY and CDR2 SAAADI. The CDR3 DNA is TGCGCCAGCAGTTTACAGGGGATTGGCGAAAAACTGTTTTTT. It encodes CASSLQGIGEKLFF.

The CDR3 sequence is CASSSRGALRATEAFF. In nucleotides, the CDR3 is TGTGCCAGCAGCTCCCGGGGGGCACTTCGAGCCACTGAAGCTTTCTTT. This chain uses TRBV11-2 with TRBJ1-1; D may be TRBD1 (6 bases). Germline V gene data show CDR1 as SGHAT and CDR2 as FQNNGV. Trimming removed 4 bases from V and 4 bases from J, with 19 bases in between. There are 16 residues in the CDR3.

The V call is TRBV27, the J call TRBJ2-3; 10 bases map to TRBD2. The CDR3 extends over 15 amino acids. V gave up 5 bases and J gave up 2 bases; unmatched junction bases: 4. Germline V gene lookup returns CDR1 MNHEY and CDR2 SMNVEV (reference sequence). Here the CDR3 DNA reads TGTGCCAGCAGTGGACTAGCGGCGAACACAGATACGCAGTATTTT. It specifies CASSGLAANTDTQYF.

This rearrangement joins TRBV7-3 to TRBJ2-1, with 10 bases lining up with TRBD2. The CDR3 contains 16 residues. J gave up 5 bases and V 4 bases, and 8 bases lay outside the gene matches. CDR1 is SGHTA and CDR2 is FQGTGA in the germline V gene. The CDR3 DNA reads as TGTGCCAGCAGCTACTCCGGGACTAGCGTCGACAATGAGCAGTTCTTC. Residues: CASSYSGTSVDNEQFF.

As to this clone: Other nucleotide sequences in the sample specify the same CDR3. The chain joins TRBV29-1 to TRBJ2-1; 11 bases are a match to TRBD2. The CDR3 covers 12 residues. Germline trimming cut 6 bases from V and 7 bases from J; bases unmatched to any gene: 2. Germline lookup yields CDR1 SQVTM and CDR2 ANQGSEA. In nucleotides, the CDR3 is TGCAGCGTCACTAGCGGGAGTAATGAGCAGTTCTTC. Translating it yields CSVTSGSNEQFF.

This clone occurred once. V usage is TRBV5-1 and J usage is TRBJ2-7, with D maybe TRBD1 (5 bases). Germline lookup yields CDR1 SGHRS and CDR2 YFSETQ. The CDR3 is made up of 14 amino acids. V dropped 1 base and J dropped 4 bases, with 12 bases sitting between them. CDR3 region: CASSLSAGLYEQYF. In DNA form, the CDR3 reads TGCGCCAGCAGCTTGTCTGCAGGGCTATACGAGCAGTACTTC.

This clone showed up just a few times. CDR3 in amino acids: CASSSGEFSPQHF. DNA of the CDR3: TGTGCCAGCAGTTCCGGGGAATTCTCACCCCAGCATTTT. This sequence joins TRBV7-9 and TRBJ1-5; the D is unclear. There are 13 residues in the CDR3. Deletions cut 6 bases from V and 10 bases from J, with 16 bases between. Per germline, CDR1 SEHNR and CDR2 FQNEAQ (reference sequence).

The chain employs TRBV6-1 and TRBJ2-7; 9 nucleotides match TRBD2. The junction had 3 bases not matched to a gene; V was cut back by 7 bases and J by 2 bases. CDR3 length: 13 residues. Germline assignment: CDR1 MNHNS and CDR2 SASEGT. The CDR3: CASNLAGPYEQYF. For the CDR3, the DNA is TGTGCCAGCAACCTAGCGGGACCCTACGAGCAGTACTTC.

V is TRBV5-4 and J is TRBJ1-1, with 7 bases lining up with TRBD1. The trim removed 4 bases at V and 1 base at J, leaving 7 bases unmatched. Germline V CDR1 and CDR2: SGHNT, YYREEE (reference sequence). CDR3 length equals 15 residues. CDR3 nucleotides: TGTGCCAGCAGCCTCCGGACAGGCTCGAACACTGAAGCTTTCTTT. Its protein product is CASSLRTGSNTEAFF.

The chain combines TRBV4-2 with TRBJ1-2, with D possibly being TRBD1 (6 bases). CDR1 is LGHNA and CDR2 is YNFKEQ in the germline V gene. The CDR3 consists of 18 residues. The V end lost 0 bases, the J end lost 8 bases, and 25 bases lay between the germline ends. As DNA, the CDR3 is TGTGCCAGCAGCCAAGATTCGACGAATCTGCAGGGGACTAGAGGCTACACCTTC. Its protein product is CASSQDSTNLQGTRGYTF.

The V gene is TRBV5-1, the J gene TRBJ2-7, with 9 bases lining up with TRBD1. CDR1 is SGHRS and CDR2 is YFSETQ in the germline V gene. The CDR3 runs 14 residues. V lost 1 base to trimming and J lost 5 bases; unmatched junction nucleotides: 4. The DNA for the CDR3 is TGCGCCAGCAGCTTGACACAGGGGGCGAACGAGCAGTACTTC. This codes for CASSLTQGANEQYF.

This clone was seen just once. The chain has TRBV28 and TRBJ2-1, with D possibly TRBD1 on 6 matching bases. This CDR3 comprises 16 residues. Germline loops: CDR1 MDHEN, CDR2 SYDVKM. Trimming took 4 bases from V and 7 from J, leaving 20 bases between them. The CDR3 nucleotides read TGTGCCAGCAGTTCTCCACAGGGTAGTATTGGGAATGAGCAGTTCTTC. The encoded protein is CASSSPQGSIGNEQFF.

This clone was seen only a few times. This chain connects TRBV7-9 to TRBJ1-1; 7 bases map to TRBD1. V dropped 5 bases and J dropped 1; count of bases not matched to a gene: 4. The CDR3 is 14 amino acids. The germline V gene encodes CDR1 SEHNR and CDR2 FQNEAQ (reference sequence). This CDR3 reads CASSPTGANTEAFF. Here the CDR3 DNA reads TGTGCCAGCAGCCCCACAGGGGCGAACACTGAAGCTTTCTTT. Full variable domain (outside the CDR3, taken from reference TRBV7-9 and TRBJ1-1): DTGVSQNPRHKITKRGQNVTFRCDPISEHNRLYWYRQTLGQGPEFLTYFQNEAQLEKSRLLSDRFSAERPKGSFSTLEIQRTEQGDSAMYLCASSPTGANTEAFFGQGTRLTVV.

There are a few counts of this clone. This rearrangement joins TRBV5-1 to TRBJ2-2; 7 bases are a match to TRBD2. This CDR3 contains 16 residues. Looked up from germline, CDR1 is SGHRS and CDR2 is YFSETQ. V dropped 4 bases and J dropped 5; count of bases not matched to a gene: 11. CDR3 sequence (DNA): TGCGCCAGCAGCCCGGGCGGGAGTCTGGAAACCGGGGAGCTGTTTTTT. It encodes CASSPGGSLETGELFF. The full variable domain, its missing parts supplied by reference TRBV5-1 and TRBJ2-2, is KAGVTQTPRYLIKTRGQQVTLSCSPISGHRSVSWYQQTPGQGLQFLFEYFSETQRNKGNFPGRFSGRQFSNSRSEMNVSTLELGDSALYLCASSPGGSLETGELFFGEGSRLTVL.

The genes are TRBV28 and TRBJ2-7; perhaps TRBD2 as D (6 bases). CDR3 size: 16 residues. V shed 5 bases and J shed 0 bases, with 17 bases lying between them. CDR1 MDHEN and CDR2 SYDVKM come from the germline V gene. The DNA for the CDR3 is TGTGCCAGCAGTCCAACAGCGGGCGGGCCCTCCTACGAGCAGTACTTC. This translates into CASSPTAGGPSYEQYF.